These 23 T cell receptor beta chains share one sample of origin, sequenced in a study of CD8 T cells in ankylosing spondylitis (TCRdb year 2017). General conclusions and limits of the study: A TCR beta motif made up of under ten highly homologous amino acid variants appeared to be characteristic of blood from ankylosing spondylitis patients.

Library generation was performed with 5' RACE. The reads were generated on an Illumina HiSeq 2500. The public sequencing data were trimmed at Q25 with fastp and processed into clonotypes with MiXCR by TCRdb, which kept only in-frame beta chains. Rows with a matching CDR3 protein are joined into one entry that keeps the most common DNA and genes. This sample holds more than 300,000 distinct CDR3 sequences; roughly 8% were observed only once. The leading ten clones occupy 14% to 15% of the sample. Their antigens remain unidentified. Specimen: blood, either unsorted or a sorted T cell fraction (not recorded which). The receptor set was obtained from a male donor with ankylosing spondylitis.

This clonotype occurred many times. The chain combines TRBV10-3 with TRBJ2-5; 10 positions agree with TRBD1. This CDR3 comprises 13 residues. Germline loops: CDR1 ENHRY, CDR2 SYGVKD. V was clipped by 7 bases and J by 5 bases; unmatched bases: 4. In nucleotides, the CDR3 is TGTGCCATCACCCCGGACAGGGGGGAGACCCAGTACTTC. As protein: CAITPDRGETQYF.

This clonotype was picked up a small number of times. The rearrangement uses TRBV20-1 and TRBJ2-1; D possibly corresponds to TRBD2 (6 bases). Germline loops: CDR1 DFQATT, CDR2 SNEGSKA (reference sequence). CDR3 length: 13 amino acids. DNA for the CDR3: TGCAGGGTTCGGGCGGGGACCTACAATGAGCAGTTCTTC. Its translation is CRVRAGTYNEQFF.

The chain is built from TRBV12-3 or TRBV12-4 and TRBJ1-6, with D tentatively TRBD1 (5 bases). V was cut by 6 bases and J by 11 bases, with 14 bases left in between. The CDR3 is 13 amino acids. The CDR3 coding sequence is TGTGCCAGCAGCCCAGGGTACTTCGCACCCCTCCACTTT. It specifies CASSPGYFAPLHF.

This clonotype has just a few counts. The chain couples TRBV7-6 to TRBJ2-1; TRBD2 matches at 7 bases. This CDR3 is built from 16 residues. J lost 6 bases, V lost 1 base, and 9 bases had no gene match. The germline gives CDR1 SGHVS, CDR2 FNYEAQ. The CDR3 region is CASSLDGLGRGNEQFF. In DNA, the CDR3 is TGTGCCAGCAGCTTAGACGGACTAGGACGAGGCAATGAGCAGTTCTTC.

This clonotype was seen a few times. This rearrangement joins TRBV5-1 to TRBJ2-1; D perhaps matches TRBD2 (5 bases). Per the germline V gene, CDR1 is SGHRS and CDR2 is YFSETQ. V lost 8 bases, J lost 0 bases, and 15 bases lay in between. The CDR3 consists of 15 residues. This CDR3 is CASSHSGDSYNEQFF. The CDR3 bases are TGCGCCAGTTCCCACAGCGGAGACTCCTACAATGAGCAGTTCTTC. The whole variable domain, remainder taken from reference TRBV5-1 and TRBJ2-1, is KAGVTQTPRYLIKTRGQQVTLSCSPISGHRSVSWYQQTPGQGLQFLFEYFSETQRNKGNFPGRFSGRQFSNSRSEMNVSTLELGDSALYLCASSHSGDSYNEQFFGPGTRLTVL.

The chain employs TRBV27 and TRBJ2-7; the match to TRBD1 covers 9 bases. CDR1 MNHEY and CDR2 SMNVEV come from the germline V gene (reference sequence). V trimming: 5 bases; J trimming: 0 bases; junction bases outside the gene matches: 8. This CDR3 has 16 amino acids. CDR3 protein: CASSAGTGSTSYEQYF. The CDR3 DNA follows: TGTGCCAGCAGTGCGGGGACAGGGAGTACCTCCTACGAGCAGTACTTC.

This clonotype was seen a handful of times. The chain joins TRBV7-9 to TRBJ2-3, with 8 bases fitting TRBD2. V lost 4 bases and J lost 4; bases outside the gene matches: 7. The CDR3 runs to 15 residues. The germline CDR1 and CDR2 sequences are SEHNR and FQNEAQ (reference sequence). Here the CDR3 reads CASSSPGLEADTQYF. CDR3 in DNA: TGTGCCAGCAGCTCGCCGGGACTAGAGGCAGATACGCAGTATTTT.

This clonotype was seen more than once but under ten times. This chain uses TRBV10-3 with TRBJ2-1; TRBD2 matches at 8 bases. The germline V gene encodes CDR1 ENHRY and CDR2 SYGVKD. J lost 3 bases, V lost 11 bases, and 15 bases had no gene match. The CDR3 length is 16 residues. The CDR3 protein is CASRGGGRLGYNEQFF. The CDR3, as DNA: TGTGCCTCCCGGGGGGGAGGCCGGCTGGGCTACAATGAGCAGTTCTTC.

This clonotype turned up a few times. This sequence joins TRBV29-1 and TRBJ1-4, with D uncertain. The CDR3 consists of 12 residues. Germline-derived CDR1 and CDR2 are SQVTM and ANQGSEA. The V end was cut by 3 bases, the J end by 8 bases, with 10 bases between. Written as DNA, the CDR3 is TGCAGCGTTGACAGTTTGGGGGAAAAACTGTTTTTT. Protein product: CSVDSLGEKLFF.

This clonotype was found many times. The chain recombines TRBV10-3 with TRBJ2-2; D ambiguous. V gave up 3 bases and J gave up 1 base, with 6 bases separating them. The germline V gene encodes CDR1 ENHRY and CDR2 SYGVKD. The CDR3 totals 14 residues. CDR3 sequence (DNA): TGTGCCATCAGTGAATGGCTGAACACCGGGGAGCTGTTTTTT. This translates into CAISEWLNTGELFF.

In its sample, this clonotype was seen a few times. This chain links TRBV24-1 with TRBJ2-3; D call uncertain. Trimming pared 4 bases from V and 8 bases from J, leaving 9 bases between. From germline, CDR1 is KGHDR and CDR2 SFDVKD. This CDR3 has 12 residues. The CDR3 region is CATSDPLSTQYF. Here the CDR3 DNA reads TGTGCCACCAGTGACCCGCTATCTACGCAGTATTTT.

The chain uses TRBV20-1 and TRBJ2-3, with D hard to call. Trimming took 4 bases from V and 0 from J, leaving 8 bases between them. Per the germline V gene, CDR1 is DFQATT and CDR2 is SNEGSKA (reference sequence). The CDR3 is 13 amino acids. CDR3 amino acids: CSAIYSSTDTQYF. The CDR3 DNA reads as TGCAGTGCTATCTATTCTAGCACAGATACGCAGTATTTT.

This chain links TRBV7-9 with TRBJ1-1; 10 bases match TRBD1. The CDR3 is 14 amino acids. Germline V gene lookup returns CDR1 SEHNR and CDR2 FQNEAQ (reference sequence). V gave up 8 bases and J gave up 5 bases; unmatched junction bases: 8. The CDR3 here is CASAGDRGGTEAFF. CDR3 nucleotide sequence: TGTGCCAGCGCGGGGGACAGGGGTGGAACTGAAGCTTTCTTT.

This clonotype was counted only a few times. V gene TRBV9 combines with J gene TRBJ2-5, with 8 bases that match TRBD1. The CDR3 covers 15 residues. V was pared by 1 base and J by 5 bases, with 7 bases of the junction left unmatched. Germline V gives CDR1 SGDLS, CDR2 YYNGEE. The CDR3 nucleotides are TGTGCCAGCAGCGTAAATCCGGACAGGGCTGAGACCCAGTACTTC. Residues: CASSVNPDRAETQYF. The full variable domain, with the rest looked up from reference TRBV9 and TRBJ2-5, is DSGVTQTPKHLITATGQRVTLRCSPRSGDLSVYWYQQSLDQGLQFLIQYYNGEERAKGNILERFSAQQFPDLHSELNLSSLELGDSALYFCASSVNPDRAETQYFGPGTRLLVL.

The chain recombines TRBV10-3 with TRBJ2-7; 16 positions agree with TRBD2. The CDR3 loop spans 17 amino acids. The trim removed 8 bases at V and 6 bases at J, leaving 13 bases unmatched. The V gene's germline CDR1 is ENHRY and CDR2 SYGVKD. CDR3 DNA sequence: TGTGCCATCCTTCGGGGGACTAGCGGGAGGGCTGGTCTCGAGCAGTACTTC. Protein sequence: CAILRGTSGRAGLEQYF.

This clonotype has a handful of counts. V is TRBV25-1 and J is TRBJ2-1; D gene ambiguous. Germline V gene data show CDR1 as MGHDK and CDR2 as SYGVNS. Trimming stripped 8 bases from V and 8 bases from J, with 10 bases between. This CDR3 has 11 residues. DNA for the CDR3: TGTGCCAGCGTCTTAGCACATGAGCAGTTCTTC. Translation gives CASVLAHEQFF.

This clonotype appeared many times. The gene calls are TRBV3-1 and TRBJ1-1; the match to TRBD1 covers 9 bases. The CDR3 extends over 16 amino acids. V shed 3 bases, J shed 1 base, and the junction held 6 bases outside the gene matches. CDR1 is LGHDT and CDR2 is YNNKEL in the germline V gene (reference sequence). In DNA, the CDR3 is TGTGCCAGCAGCCATACAGGGGGCCGGCAGAACACTGAAGCTTTCTTT. This sequence encodes CASSHTGGRQNTEAFF.

The chain couples TRBV27 to TRBJ2-1; 8 bases are a match to TRBD2. This CDR3 is built from 16 residues. The trim removed 4 bases at V and 4 bases at J, leaving 9 bases unmatched. The V gene's germline CDR1 is MNHEY and CDR2 SMNVEV (reference sequence). The CDR3: CASSSSGTRGYNEQFF. CDR3 DNA sequence: TGTGCCAGCAGTTCCAGCGGGACTAGAGGGTACAATGAGCAGTTCTTC.

A few counts support this clonotype. This chain connects TRBV18 to TRBJ2-2; either TRBD1 or TRBD2 may fit D (5 bases each). This CDR3 spans 16 amino acids. V lost 6 bases, J lost 2 bases, and 16 bases lay in between. Germline V lookup: CDR1 KGHSH, CDR2 LQKENI. The DNA of the CDR3 is TGTGCCAGCTCGCTCTCCGGGGACCTAAACACCGGGGAGCTGTTTTTT. This translates into CASSLSGDLNTGELFF.

The CDR3 loop reads CASSLSSRGEQYF. The CDR3 nucleotides are TGTGCCAGCAGTTTATCCTCCAGGGGCGAGCAGTACTTC. This chain joins TRBV27 and TRBJ2-7, with D perhaps matching TRBD1 (6 bases). Germline CDR1 and CDR2: MNHEY and SMNVEV (reference sequence). V was trimmed by 0 bases and J by 6 bases, leaving 9 bases between them. The CDR3 runs to 13 residues.

This clonotype was seen ten or more times. The chain is built from TRBV4-1 and TRBJ2-7, with 8 bases that match TRBD2. CDR1 and CDR2 from the germline V gene are MGHRA and YSYEKL. With 0 bases clipped from V and 2 bases from J, the junction kept 6 bases outside the gene matches. CDR3 length equals 16 residues. The CDR3 DNA follows: TGCGCCAGCAGCCAAGATCTAAGCGGGGGACCCTACGAGCAGTACTTC. Translated: CASSQDLSGGPYEQYF.

At least ten counts were recorded for this clonotype. V is TRBV29-1 and J is TRBJ2-1, with 12 bases lining up with TRBD2. V gave up 2 bases and J gave up 8 bases; unmatched junction bases: 4. From germline, CDR1 is SQVTM and CDR2 ANQGSEA. The CDR3 totals 14 residues. CDR3 protein: CSVEWPSGRDEQFF. The DNA for the CDR3 is TGCAGCGTTGAATGGCCTAGCGGGAGGGATGAGCAGTTCTTC.

At least ten counts were recorded for this clonotype. The chain employs TRBV12-3 or TRBV12-4 and TRBJ2-5; D is perhaps TRBD2 (7 bases). The CDR3 consists of 16 residues. Trimming removed 2 bases from V and 1 base from J, with 14 bases in between. The CDR3 sequence is CASSLNRGALQETQYF. Here the CDR3 DNA reads TGTGCCAGCAGTTTAAATCGGGGGGCTCTCCAAGAGACCCAGTACTTC.